This T cell receptor beta chain was sequenced for a study of T cells in Graves' hyperthyroidism and ophthalmopathy. What was amplified from RNA transcripts were TCR beta CDR3 regions. The primer set for the first-round RT-PCR of the TCR CDR3 was HTBI. TCRdb reanalysed the multiplex PCR reads using MiXCR and keeps one entry per CDR3 protein. The sample records 700,000 or so distinct CDR3 sequences, roughly 17% being singletons. This clonotype was detected only a few times. The trim removed 3 bases at V and 5 bases at J, leaving 2 bases unmatched. The CDR3 sequence is 15 residues long. The germline V gene has CDR1 LGHDT and CDR2 YNNKEL (reference sequence).

The specimen was blood. The rearrangement uses TRBV3-1 and TRBJ2-2; 11 bases line up with TRBD2. The sequence was collected from a man between 18 and 35 years old with Graves' hyperthyroidism. CDR3 protein: CASSQIAGGTGELFF. The CDR3 nucleotides read TGTGCCAGCAGCCAGATAGCGGGAGGGACCGGGGAGCTGTTTTTT.